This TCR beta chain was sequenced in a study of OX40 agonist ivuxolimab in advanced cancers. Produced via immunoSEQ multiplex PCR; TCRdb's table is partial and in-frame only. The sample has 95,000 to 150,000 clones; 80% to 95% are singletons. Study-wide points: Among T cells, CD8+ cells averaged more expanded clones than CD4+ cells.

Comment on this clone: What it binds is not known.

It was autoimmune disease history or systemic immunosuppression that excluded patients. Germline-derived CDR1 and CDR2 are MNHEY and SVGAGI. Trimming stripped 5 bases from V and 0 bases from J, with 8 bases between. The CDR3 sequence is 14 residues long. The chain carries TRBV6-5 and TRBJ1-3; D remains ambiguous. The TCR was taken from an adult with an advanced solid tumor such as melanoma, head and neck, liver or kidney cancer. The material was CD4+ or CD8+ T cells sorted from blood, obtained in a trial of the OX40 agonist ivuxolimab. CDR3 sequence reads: CASSEYPSGNTIYF. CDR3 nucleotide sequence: TGTGCCAGCAGTGAATACCCCTCTGGAAACACCATATATTTT.